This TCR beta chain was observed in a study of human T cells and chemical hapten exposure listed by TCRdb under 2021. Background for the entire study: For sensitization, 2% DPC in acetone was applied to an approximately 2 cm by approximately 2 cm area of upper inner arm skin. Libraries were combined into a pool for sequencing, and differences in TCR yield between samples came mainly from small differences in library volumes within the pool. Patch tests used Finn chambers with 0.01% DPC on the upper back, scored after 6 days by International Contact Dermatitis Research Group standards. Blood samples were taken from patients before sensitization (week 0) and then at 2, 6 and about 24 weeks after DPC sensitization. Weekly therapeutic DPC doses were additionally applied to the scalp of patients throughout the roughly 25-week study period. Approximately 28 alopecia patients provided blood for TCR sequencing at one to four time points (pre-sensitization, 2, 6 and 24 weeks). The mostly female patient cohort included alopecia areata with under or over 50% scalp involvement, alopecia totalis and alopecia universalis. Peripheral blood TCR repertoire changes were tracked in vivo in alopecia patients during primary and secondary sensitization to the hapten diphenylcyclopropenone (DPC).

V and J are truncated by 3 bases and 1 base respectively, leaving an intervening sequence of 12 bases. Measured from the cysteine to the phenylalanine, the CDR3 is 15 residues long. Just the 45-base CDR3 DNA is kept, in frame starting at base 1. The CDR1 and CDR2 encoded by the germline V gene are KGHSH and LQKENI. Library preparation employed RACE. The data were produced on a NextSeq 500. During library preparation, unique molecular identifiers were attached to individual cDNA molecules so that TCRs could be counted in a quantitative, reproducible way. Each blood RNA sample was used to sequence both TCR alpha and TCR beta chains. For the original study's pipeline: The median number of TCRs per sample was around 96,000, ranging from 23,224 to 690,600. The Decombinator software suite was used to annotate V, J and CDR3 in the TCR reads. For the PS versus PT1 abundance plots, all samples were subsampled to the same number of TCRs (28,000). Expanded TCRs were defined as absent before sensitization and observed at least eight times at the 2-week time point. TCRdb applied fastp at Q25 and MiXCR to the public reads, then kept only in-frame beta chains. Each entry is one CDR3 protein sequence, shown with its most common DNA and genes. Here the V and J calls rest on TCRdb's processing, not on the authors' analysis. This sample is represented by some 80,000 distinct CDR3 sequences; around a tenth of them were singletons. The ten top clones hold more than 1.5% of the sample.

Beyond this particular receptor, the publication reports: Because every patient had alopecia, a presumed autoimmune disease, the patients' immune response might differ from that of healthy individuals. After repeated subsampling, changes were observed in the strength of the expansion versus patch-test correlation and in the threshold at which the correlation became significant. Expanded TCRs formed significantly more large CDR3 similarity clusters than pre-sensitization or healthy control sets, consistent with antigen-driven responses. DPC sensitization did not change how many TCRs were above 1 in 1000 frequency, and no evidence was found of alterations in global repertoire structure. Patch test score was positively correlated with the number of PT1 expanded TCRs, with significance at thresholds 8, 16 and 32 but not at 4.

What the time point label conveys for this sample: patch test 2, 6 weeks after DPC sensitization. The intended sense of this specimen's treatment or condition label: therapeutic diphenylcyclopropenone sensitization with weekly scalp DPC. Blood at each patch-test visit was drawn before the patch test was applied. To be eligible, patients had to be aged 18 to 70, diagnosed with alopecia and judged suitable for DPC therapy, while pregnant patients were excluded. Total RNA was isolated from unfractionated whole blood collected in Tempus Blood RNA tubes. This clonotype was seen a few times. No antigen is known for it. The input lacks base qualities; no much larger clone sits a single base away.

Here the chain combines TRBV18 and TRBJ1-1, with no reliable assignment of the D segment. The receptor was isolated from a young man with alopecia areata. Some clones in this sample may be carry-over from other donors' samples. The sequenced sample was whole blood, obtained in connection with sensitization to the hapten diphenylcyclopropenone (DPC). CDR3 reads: CASSPQLRANTEAFF. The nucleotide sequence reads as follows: TGTGCCAGCTCACCGCAACTACGGGCGAACACTGAAGCTTTCTTT.